A selection of T cell receptor beta chains follows, all from one sample in a study of blood T cells in healthy people across ages. MiXCR was run by TCRdb on the 5' RACE reads, yielding one entry per CDR3 protein. The sample has about 2 million distinct CDR3 sequences, around 48% seen once. Sequencing input: blood. These receptors came from a woman between 40 and 50 years old in good health. CDR3s include the opening cysteine and the closing phenylalanine or tryptophan. D genes are given only for firm matches. Clone sizes are given selectively: once, few, many, or a class where the clone is expanded.

j_call	clone_size	d_call	v_call	cdr3_aa	cdr3_nt
TRBJ1-1	NA	TRBD1	TRBV29-1	CSVPGQGYTEAFF	TGCAGCGTCCCGGGACAGGGTTACACTGAAGCTTTCTTT
TRBJ2-7	many	TRBD2	TRBV5-1	CASSLAGRAYEQYF	TGTGCCAGCAGCTTAGCGGGCAGGGCCTACGAGCAGTACTTC
TRBJ1-1	NA	NA	TRBV29-1	CSVTTGILNTEAFF	TGCAGCGTGACTACAGGGATCTTGAACACTGAAGCTTTCTTT
TRBJ2-4	few	TRBD1	TRBV27	CASSPPTIDRAINIQYF	TGTGCCAGCAGTCCACCAACGATAGACAGGGCGATAAACATTCAGTACTTC
TRBJ1-2	once	NA	TRBV5-5	CASSSERGGSYGYTF	TGTGCCAGCAGCTCGGAACGAGGGGGTTCCTATGGCTACACCTTC
TRBJ2-3	few	NA	TRBV24-1	CATRSLGGDTQYF	TGTGCCACCAGGTCCCTCGGGGGAGATACGCAGTATTTT
TRBJ2-3	NA	TRBD2	TRBV24-1	CATSDAGVRTDTQYF	TGTGCCACCAGTGATGCGGGGGTTCGAACAGATACGCAGTATTTT
TRBJ2-1	NA	TRBD1	TRBV7-8	CASSLRGGAPLYNEQFF	TGTGCCAGCAGCTTACGAGGGGGCGCCCCCCTCTACAATGAGCAGTTCTTC
TRBJ2-6	NA	TRBD1	TRBV13	CASSPDRGPVTRANVLTF	TGTGCCAGCAGCCCCGACAGGGGCCCCGTGACTCGGGCCAACGTCCTGACTTTC
TRBJ2-5	NA	NA	TRBV7-2	CASSPKIWETQYF	TGTGCCAGCAGCCCCAAGATCTGGGAGACCCAGTACTTC
TRBJ1-2	NA	NA	TRBV27	CASSLYFLRDNRGGLYGYTF	TGCGCCAGCAGTTTATACTTTCTCCGGGACAACCGAGGGGGACTCTATGGCTACACCTTC
TRBJ2-7	NA	NA	TRBV7-2	CASSRQVGETYEQYF	TGTGCCAGCAGCCGTCAGGTAGGGGAAACCTACGAGCAGTACTTC
TRBJ2-3	few	NA	TRBV20-1	CSARRPGRREDTQYF	TGCAGTGCTAGGAGGCCAGGGCGCAGGGAAGATACGCAGTATTTT
TRBJ2-5	NA	NA	TRBV15	CATSVDSGHAYNEQYF	TGTGCCACCAGCGTTGATTCGGGACACGCGTACAATGAGCAGTACTTC
TRBJ2-7	NA	TRBD1	TRBV11-2	CASSLETGTGNEYEQYF	TGTGCCAGCAGCTTAGAGACCGGGACAGGGAATGAATACGAGCAGTACTTC
TRBJ1-2	NA	TRBD1	TRBV6-6	CASSYFPGGNYGYTF	TGTGCCAGCAGTTACTTTCCAGGGGGCAACTATGGCTACACCTTC
TRBJ2-7	few	TRBD1	TRBV5-1	CASTNRTGFRDEQYF	TGCGCCAGCACGAATAGGACAGGGTTCAGGGACGAGCAGTACTTC
TRBJ2-5	NA	NA	TRBV11-2	CACSWGGLQGETQYF	TGTGCCTGCAGCTGGGGGGGCCTACAGGGAGAGACCCAGTACTTC
TRBJ1-4	few	NA	TRBV28	CASKEGSATNEKLFF	TGTGCCAGCAAGGAGGGTTCGGCAACTAATGAAAAACTGTTTTTT
TRBJ1-5	NA	NA	TRBV6-5	CASSLQKGANQPQHF	TGTGCCAGCAGTTTACAGAAGGGAGCAAATCAGCCCCAGCATTTT
TRBJ2-4	NA	TRBD1	TRBV29-1	CSVGGQGLKEQYF	TGCAGCGTTGGGGGACAGGGGCTAAAAGAGCAGTACTTC
TRBJ2-3	NA	TRBD2	TRBV7-3	CASSLSPSGGAFGDTQYF	TGTGCCAGCAGCTTAAGTCCCAGCGGGGGGGCGTTTGGGGATACGCAGTATTTT
TRBJ1-2	NA	NA	TRBV4-3	CASSQDRGGFGYGYTF	TGCGCCAGCAGCCAAGATCGGGGTGGTTTCGGCTATGGCTACACCTTC
TRBJ2-7	NA	TRBD2	TRBV18	CASSPPRALAGGNNEQYF	TGTGCCAGCTCACCACCGCGGGCGCTAGCGGGGGGGAACAATGAGCAGTACTTC
TRBJ2-1	NA	TRBD2	TRBV12-3/TRBV12-4	CASSWTSVYNEQFF	TGTGCCAGCAGTTGGACTAGCGTTTACAATGAGCAGTTCTTC
TRBJ2-1	few	NA	TRBV7-9	CASSLGPDLEQFF	TGTGCCAGCAGCTTAGGTCCGGATCTTGAGCAGTTCTTC
TRBJ2-7	NA	NA	TRBV7-8	CASSFGSSEQYF	TGTGCCAGCAGCTTTGGGTCTTCCGAGCAGTACTTC
TRBJ2-7	few	NA	TRBV6-2/TRBV6-3	CASSYPAGQNEQYF	TGTGCCAGCAGTTACCCCGCGGGACAGAACGAGCAGTACTTC
TRBJ2-5	few	NA	TRBV2	CASSVGSLQETQYF	TGTGCCAGCAGTGTAGGGAGTCTCCAAGAGACCCAGTACTTC
TRBJ1-1	NA	NA	TRBV5-5	CASSSDYTEAFF	TGTGCCAGCAGCTCAGACTACACTGAAGCTTTCTTT
TRBJ2-5	many	NA	TRBV9	CASSVGRSQETQYF	TGTGCCAGCAGCGTAGGACGGAGCCAAGAGACCCAGTACTTC
TRBJ1-1	NA	NA	TRBV6-5	CASSYEGGRSQPAFF	TGTGCCAGCAGTTACGAGGGCGGGCGATCGCAACCGGCTTTCTTT
TRBJ1-2	NA	TRBD1	TRBV9	CASSPRGDRTNYGYTF	TGTGCCAGCAGCCCCCGGGGGGACAGAACTAACTATGGCTACACCTTC
TRBJ2-1	NA	TRBD1	TRBV11-1	CARPPTPGQGNNEQFF	TGTGCCAGACCCCCCACGCCGGGACAGGGGAACAATGAGCAGTTCTTC
TRBJ2-1	NA	NA	TRBV20-1	CSARQGGSPFKNEQFF	TGCAGTGCACGGCAGGGGGGTTCTCCATTCAAAAATGAGCAGTTCTTC
TRBJ1-2	NA	NA	TRBV10-3	CAISDMGCYGYTF	TGTGCCATCAGTGATATGGGGTGCTATGGCTACACCTTC
TRBJ2-7	NA	NA	TRBV18	CASAPRTEEQYF	TGTGCCAGCGCACCAAGAACGGAAGAGCAGTACTTC
TRBJ2-1	NA	TRBD2	TRBV27	CASSGLADSYNEQFF	TGTGCCAGCAGTGGACTAGCGGACTCCTACAATGAGCAGTTCTTC
TRBJ1-4	NA	NA	TRBV4-3	CASSQLLNEKLFF	TGCGCCAGCAGCCAGCTGCTTAATGAAAAACTGTTTTTT
TRBJ1-6	NA	TRBD1	TRBV20-1	CSARPTGGPNSPLHF	TGCAGTGCTAGACCCACAGGGGGGCCTAATTCACCCCTCCACTTT
TRBJ2-1	NA	NA	TRBV7-9	CASSAGVSSYNEQFF	TGTGCCAGCAGCGCCGGGGTCAGCTCCTACAATGAGCAGTTCTTC
TRBJ2-5	few	NA	TRBV29-1	CSVAGREVTQYF	TGCAGCGTTGCGGGCAGGGAGGTGACCCAGTACTTC
TRBJ2-1	few	NA	TRBV7-2	CASSLDRSDEQFF	TGTGCCAGCAGCTTGGACAGAAGCGATGAGCAGTTCTTC
TRBJ1-2	NA	NA	TRBV6-6	CASSSPRNYGYTF	TGTGCCAGCAGCTCTCCCCGTAACTATGGCTACACCTTC
TRBJ2-3	NA	NA	TRBV4-1	CASSQSPAVAPDTQYF	TGCGCCAGCAGCCAAAGCCCAGCCGTAGCCCCGGATACGCAGTATTTT